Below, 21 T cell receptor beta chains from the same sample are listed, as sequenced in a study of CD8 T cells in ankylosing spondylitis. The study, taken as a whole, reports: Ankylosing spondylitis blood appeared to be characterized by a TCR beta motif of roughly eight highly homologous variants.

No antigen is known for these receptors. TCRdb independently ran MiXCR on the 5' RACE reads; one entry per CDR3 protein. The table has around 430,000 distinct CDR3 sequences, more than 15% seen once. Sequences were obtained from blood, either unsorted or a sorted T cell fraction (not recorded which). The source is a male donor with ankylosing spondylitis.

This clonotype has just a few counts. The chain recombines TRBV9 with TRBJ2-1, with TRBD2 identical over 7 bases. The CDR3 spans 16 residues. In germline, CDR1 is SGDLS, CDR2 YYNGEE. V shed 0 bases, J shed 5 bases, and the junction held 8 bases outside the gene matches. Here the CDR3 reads CASSVEDGRIHNEQFF. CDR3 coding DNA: TGTGCCAGCAGCGTAGAGGACGGGAGGATCCACAATGAGCAGTTCTTC.

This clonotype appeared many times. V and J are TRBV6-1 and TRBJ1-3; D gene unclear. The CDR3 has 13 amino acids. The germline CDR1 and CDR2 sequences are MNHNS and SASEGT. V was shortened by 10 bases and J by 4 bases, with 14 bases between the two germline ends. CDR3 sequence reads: CATSDTVGNTIYF. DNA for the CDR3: TGTGCCACGAGCGACACAGTAGGAAACACCATATATTTT.

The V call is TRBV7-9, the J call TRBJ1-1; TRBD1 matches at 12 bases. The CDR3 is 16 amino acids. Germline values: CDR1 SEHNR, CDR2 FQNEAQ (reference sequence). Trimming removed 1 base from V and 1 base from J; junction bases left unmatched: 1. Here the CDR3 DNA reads TGTGCCAGCAGCTTAGGGGGACAGGGGGCGAACACTGAAGCTTTCTTT. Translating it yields CASSLGGQGANTEAFF.

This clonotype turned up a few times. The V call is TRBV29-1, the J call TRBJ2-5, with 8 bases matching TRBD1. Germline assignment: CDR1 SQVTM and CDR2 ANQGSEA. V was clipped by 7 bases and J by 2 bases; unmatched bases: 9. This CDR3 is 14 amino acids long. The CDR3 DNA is TGCAGCGGCGGGGACAGGAGAACTCAAGAGACCCAGTACTTC. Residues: CSGGDRRTQETQYF. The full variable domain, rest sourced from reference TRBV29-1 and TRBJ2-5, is SAVISQKPSRDICQRGTSLTIQCQVDSQVTMMFWYRQQPGQSLTLIATANQGSEATYESGFVIDKFPISRPNLTFSTLTVSNMSPEDSSIYLCSGGDRRTQETQYFGPGTRLLVL.

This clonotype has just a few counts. CDR3 sequence reads: CASILNRDLGDEQFF. The CDR3 nucleotides read TGCGCCAGCATTCTAAACAGGGATCTGGGCGATGAGCAGTTCTTC. This sequence joins TRBV10-2 and TRBJ2-1; weak D call: TRBD1 (6 bases). Germline CDR1 is WSHSY and CDR2 is SAAADI. The CDR3 contains 15 residues. The germline V and J ends were trimmed by 7 bases and 8 bases, with 21 bases remaining between them.

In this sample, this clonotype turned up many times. The CDR3 DNA reads TGTGCCAGCAGCCAAAAAACTGGGACTAGCGGGAGTTATGAGCAGTTCTTC. As protein: CASSQKTGTSGSYEQFF. V usage is TRBV3-1 and J usage is TRBJ2-1; 14 bases map to TRBD2. The CDR3 loop spans 17 amino acids. The germline V gene has CDR1 LGHDT and CDR2 YNNKEL (reference sequence). V shed 2 bases and J 8 bases; nucleotides not matched to a gene: 8.

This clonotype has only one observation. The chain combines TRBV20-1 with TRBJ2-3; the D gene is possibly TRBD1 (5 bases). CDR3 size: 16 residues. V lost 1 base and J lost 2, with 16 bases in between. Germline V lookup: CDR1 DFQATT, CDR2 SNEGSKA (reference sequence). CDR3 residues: CSARVSGPEFTDTQYF. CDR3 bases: TGCAGTGCTAGAGTCTCAGGGCCAGAGTTCACAGATACGCAGTATTTT.

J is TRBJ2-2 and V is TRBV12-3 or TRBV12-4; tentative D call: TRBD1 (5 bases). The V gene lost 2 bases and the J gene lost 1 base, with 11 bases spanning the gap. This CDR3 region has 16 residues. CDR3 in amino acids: CASSLIAGKNTGELFF. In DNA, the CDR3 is TGTGCCAGCAGTTTAATAGCAGGGAAGAACACCGGGGAGCTGTTTTTT.

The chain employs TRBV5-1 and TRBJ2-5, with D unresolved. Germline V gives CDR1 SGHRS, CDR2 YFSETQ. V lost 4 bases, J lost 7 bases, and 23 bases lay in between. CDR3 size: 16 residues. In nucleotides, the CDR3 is TGCGCCAGCAGCCCCGCCGTCGCCGACCTACTGGGGACCCAGTACTTC. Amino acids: CASSPAVADLLGTQYF.

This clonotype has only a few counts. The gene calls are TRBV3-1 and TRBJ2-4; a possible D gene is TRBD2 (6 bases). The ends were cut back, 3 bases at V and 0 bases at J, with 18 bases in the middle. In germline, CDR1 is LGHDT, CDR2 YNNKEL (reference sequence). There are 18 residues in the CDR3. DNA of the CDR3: TGTGCCAGCAGCCAGCGGGATAGCGGAAGCCTAGCCAAAAACATTCAGTACTTC. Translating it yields CASSQRDSGSLAKNIQYF.

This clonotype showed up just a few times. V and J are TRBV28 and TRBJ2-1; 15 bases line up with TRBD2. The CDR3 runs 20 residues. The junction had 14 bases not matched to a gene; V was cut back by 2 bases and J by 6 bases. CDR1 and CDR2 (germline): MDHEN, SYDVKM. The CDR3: CASSLGGLAGGPGFPNEQFF. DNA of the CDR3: TGTGCCAGCAGTTTAGGGGGACTAGCGGGAGGCCCAGGATTCCCCAATGAGCAGTTCTTC.

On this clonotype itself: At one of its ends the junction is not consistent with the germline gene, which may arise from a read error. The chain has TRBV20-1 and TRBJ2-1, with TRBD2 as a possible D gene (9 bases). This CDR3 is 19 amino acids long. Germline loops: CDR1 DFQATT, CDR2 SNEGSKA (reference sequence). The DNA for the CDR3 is TGCTGTGCTAGAGATCAGGGGGCGACTAGCGGATTGACCTACAATGAGCAGTTCTTC. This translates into CCARDQGATSGLTYNEQFF.

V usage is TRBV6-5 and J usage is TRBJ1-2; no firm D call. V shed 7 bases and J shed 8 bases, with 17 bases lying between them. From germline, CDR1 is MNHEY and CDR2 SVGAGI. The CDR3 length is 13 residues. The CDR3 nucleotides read TGTGCCAGCAAGTTTGGGCTCTCGGGCGGCTACACCTTC. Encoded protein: CASKFGLSGGYTF.

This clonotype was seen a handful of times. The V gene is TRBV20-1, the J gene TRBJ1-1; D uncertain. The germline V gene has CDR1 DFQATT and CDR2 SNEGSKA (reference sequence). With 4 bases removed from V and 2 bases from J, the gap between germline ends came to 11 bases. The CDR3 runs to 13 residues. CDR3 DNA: TGCAGTGCTAAGACGGGCAGCAACACTGAAGCTTTCTTT. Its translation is CSAKTGSNTEAFF.

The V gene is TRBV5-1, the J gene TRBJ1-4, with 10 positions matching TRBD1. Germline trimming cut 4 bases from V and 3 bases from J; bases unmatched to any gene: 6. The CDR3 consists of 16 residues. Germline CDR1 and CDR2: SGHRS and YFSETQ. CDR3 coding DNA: TGCGCCAGCAGCACTTCGGGACAGGGGCCTAATGAAAAACTGTTTTTT. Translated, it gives CASSTSGQGPNEKLFF.

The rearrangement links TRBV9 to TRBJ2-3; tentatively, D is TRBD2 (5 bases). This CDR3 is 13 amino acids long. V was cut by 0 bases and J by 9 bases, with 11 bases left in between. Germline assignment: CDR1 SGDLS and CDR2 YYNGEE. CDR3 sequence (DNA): TGTGCCAGCAGCGTAGGGATATCGGGAACGCAGTATTTT. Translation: CASSVGISGTQYF.

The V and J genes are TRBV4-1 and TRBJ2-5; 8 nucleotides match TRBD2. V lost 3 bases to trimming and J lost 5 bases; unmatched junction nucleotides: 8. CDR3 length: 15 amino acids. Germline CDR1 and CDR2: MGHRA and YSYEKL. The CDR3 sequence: CASSHPGGPFETQYF. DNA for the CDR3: TGCGCCAGCAGCCATCCGGGAGGGCCCTTTGAGACCCAGTACTTC.

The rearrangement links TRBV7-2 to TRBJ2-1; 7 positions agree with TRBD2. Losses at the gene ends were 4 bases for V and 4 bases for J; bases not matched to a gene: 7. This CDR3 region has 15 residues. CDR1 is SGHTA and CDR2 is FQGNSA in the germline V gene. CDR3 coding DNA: TGTGCCAGCAGCTCAGCGCGGGGGAGTTACAATGAGCAGTTCTTC. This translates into CASSSARGSYNEQFF.

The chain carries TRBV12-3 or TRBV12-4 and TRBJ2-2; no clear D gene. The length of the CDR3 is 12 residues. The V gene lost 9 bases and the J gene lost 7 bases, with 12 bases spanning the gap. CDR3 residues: CASTVGHGELFF. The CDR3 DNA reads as TGTGCCAGTACGGTAGGGCACGGGGAGCTGTTTTTT.

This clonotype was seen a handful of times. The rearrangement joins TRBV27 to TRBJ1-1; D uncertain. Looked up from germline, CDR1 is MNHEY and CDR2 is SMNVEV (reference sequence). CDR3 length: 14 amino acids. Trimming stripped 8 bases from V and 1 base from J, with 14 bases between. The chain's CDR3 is CASGRTDRNTEAFF. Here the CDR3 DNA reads TGTGCCAGCGGACGGACTGATAGGAACACTGAAGCTTTCTTT.

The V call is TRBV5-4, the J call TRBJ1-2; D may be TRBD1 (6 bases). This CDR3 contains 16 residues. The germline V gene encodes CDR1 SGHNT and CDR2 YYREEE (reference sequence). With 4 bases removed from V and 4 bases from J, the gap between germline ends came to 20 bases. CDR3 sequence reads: CASSLGGQQILYGYTF. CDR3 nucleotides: TGTGCCAGCAGCCTCGGAGGACAGCAGATACTCTATGGCTACACCTTC.